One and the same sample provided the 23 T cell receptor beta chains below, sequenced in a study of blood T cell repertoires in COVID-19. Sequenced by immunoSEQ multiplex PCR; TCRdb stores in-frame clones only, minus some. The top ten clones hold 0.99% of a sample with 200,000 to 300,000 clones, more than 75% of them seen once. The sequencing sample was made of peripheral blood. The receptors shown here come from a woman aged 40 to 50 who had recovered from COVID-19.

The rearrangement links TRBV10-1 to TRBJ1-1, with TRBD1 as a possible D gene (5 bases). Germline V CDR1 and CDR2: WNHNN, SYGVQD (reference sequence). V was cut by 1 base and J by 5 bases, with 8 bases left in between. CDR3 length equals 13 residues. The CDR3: CASSELGGTEAFF. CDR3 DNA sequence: TGCGCCAGCAGTGAGTTGGGGGGGACTGAAGCTTTCTTT.

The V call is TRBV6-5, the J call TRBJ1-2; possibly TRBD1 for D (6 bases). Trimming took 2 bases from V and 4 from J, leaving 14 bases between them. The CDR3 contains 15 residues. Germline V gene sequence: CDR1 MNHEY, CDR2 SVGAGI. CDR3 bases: TGTGCCAGCAGTTACACAGGGTCTTTGGGCTATGGCTACACCTTC. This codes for CASSYTGSLGYGYTF.

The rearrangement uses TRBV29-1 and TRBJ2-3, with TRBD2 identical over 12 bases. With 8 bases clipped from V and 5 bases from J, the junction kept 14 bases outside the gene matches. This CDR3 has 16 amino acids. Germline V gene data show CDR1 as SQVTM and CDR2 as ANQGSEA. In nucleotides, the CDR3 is TGCAGCACTAGGCTAGCGGGAGGGGTGGTGGGAGATACGCAGTATTTT. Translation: CSTRLAGGVVGDTQYF.

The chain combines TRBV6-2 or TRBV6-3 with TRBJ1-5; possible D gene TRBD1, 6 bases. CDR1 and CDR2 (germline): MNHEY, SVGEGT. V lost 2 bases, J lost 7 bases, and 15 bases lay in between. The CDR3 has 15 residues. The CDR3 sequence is CASSYGAGVGQPQHF. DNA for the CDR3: TGTGCCAGCAGTTACGGGGCAGGGGTTGGACAGCCCCAGCATTTT.

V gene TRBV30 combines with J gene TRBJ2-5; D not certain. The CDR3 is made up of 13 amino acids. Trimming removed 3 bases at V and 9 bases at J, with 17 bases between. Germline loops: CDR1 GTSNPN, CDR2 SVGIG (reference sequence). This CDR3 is CAWRAAPFMSQYF. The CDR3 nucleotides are TGTGCCTGGAGGGCGGCCCCATTCATGTCCCAGTACTTC.

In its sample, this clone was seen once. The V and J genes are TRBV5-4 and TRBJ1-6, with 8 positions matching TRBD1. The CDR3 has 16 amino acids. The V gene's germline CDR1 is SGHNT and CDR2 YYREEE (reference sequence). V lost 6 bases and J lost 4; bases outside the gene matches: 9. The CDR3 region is CASNQRTGLYNSPLHF. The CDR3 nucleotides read TGTGCCAGCAACCAACGGACAGGGCTTTATAATTCACCCCTCCACTTT.

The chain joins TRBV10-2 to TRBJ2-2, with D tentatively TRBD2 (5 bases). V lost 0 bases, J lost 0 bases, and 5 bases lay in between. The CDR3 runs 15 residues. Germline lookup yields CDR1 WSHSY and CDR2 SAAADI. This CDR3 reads CASSESRANTGELFF. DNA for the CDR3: TGCGCCAGCAGTGAGTCGAGGGCGAACACCGGGGAGCTGTTTTTT.

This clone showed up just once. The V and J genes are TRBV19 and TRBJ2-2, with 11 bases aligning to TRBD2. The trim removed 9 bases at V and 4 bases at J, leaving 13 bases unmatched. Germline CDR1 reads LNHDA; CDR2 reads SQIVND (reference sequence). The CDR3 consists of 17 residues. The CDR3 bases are TGTGCCAGCCACAGGGGTAGCGGGAGGGGCGTCACCGGGGAGCTGTTTTTT. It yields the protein CASHRGSGRGVTGELFF.

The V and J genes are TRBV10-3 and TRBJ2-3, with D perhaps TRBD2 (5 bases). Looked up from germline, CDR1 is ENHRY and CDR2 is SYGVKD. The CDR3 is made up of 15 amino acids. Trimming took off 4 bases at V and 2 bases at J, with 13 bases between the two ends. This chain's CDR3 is CAISGGRVDTDTQYF. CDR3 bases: TGTGCCATCAGTGGCGGGCGGGTGGACACAGATACGCAGTATTTT.

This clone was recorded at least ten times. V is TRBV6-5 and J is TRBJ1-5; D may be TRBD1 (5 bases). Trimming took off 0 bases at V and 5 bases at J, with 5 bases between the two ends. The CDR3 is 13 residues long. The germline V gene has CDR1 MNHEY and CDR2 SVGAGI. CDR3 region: CASSYSQDQPQHF. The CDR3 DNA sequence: TGTGCCAGCAGTTACTCACAGGATCAGCCCCAGCATTTT.

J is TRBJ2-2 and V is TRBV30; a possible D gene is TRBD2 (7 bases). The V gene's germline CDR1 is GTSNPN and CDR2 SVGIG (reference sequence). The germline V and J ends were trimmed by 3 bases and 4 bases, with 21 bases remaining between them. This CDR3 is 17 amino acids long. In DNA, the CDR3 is TGTGCCTGGAGGGCCCCCTGGGGGGAGGGGGTCACCGGGGAGCTGTTTTTT. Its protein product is CAWRAPWGEGVTGELFF.

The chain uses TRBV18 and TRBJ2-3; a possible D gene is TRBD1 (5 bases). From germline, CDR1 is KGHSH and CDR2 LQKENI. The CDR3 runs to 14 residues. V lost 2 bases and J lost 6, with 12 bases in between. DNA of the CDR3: TGTGCCAGCTCACCAGGGCAGGGCTCGGATACGCAGTATTTT. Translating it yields CASSPGQGSDTQYF.

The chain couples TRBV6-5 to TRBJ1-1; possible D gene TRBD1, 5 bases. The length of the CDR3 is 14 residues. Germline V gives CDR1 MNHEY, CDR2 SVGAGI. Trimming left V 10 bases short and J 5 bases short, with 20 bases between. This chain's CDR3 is CATSRGGVGTEAFF. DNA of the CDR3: TGTGCCACCTCCCGGGGAGGGGTGGGGACTGAAGCTTTCTTT.

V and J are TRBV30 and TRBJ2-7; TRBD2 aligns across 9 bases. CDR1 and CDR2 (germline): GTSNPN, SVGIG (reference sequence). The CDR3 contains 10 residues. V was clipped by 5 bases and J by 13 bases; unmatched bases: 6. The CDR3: CAWLPGLAYV. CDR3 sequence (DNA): TGTGCCTGGCTCCCGGGACTAGCCTACGTC.

Written as DNA, the CDR3 is TGTGCCAGCAGTTCCCCGGGACAGGCGTTGAACATTCAGTACTTC. It specifies CASSSPGQALNIQYF. This chain uses TRBV27 with TRBJ2-4; 8 bases fit TRBD1. Germline V gene sequence: CDR1 MNHEY, CDR2 SMNVEV (reference sequence). The junction had 9 bases not matched to a gene; V was cut back by 4 bases and J by 7 bases. The CDR3 runs to 15 residues.

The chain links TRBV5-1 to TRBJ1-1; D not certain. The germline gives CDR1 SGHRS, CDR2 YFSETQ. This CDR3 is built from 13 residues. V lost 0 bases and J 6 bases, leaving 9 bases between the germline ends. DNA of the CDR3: TGCGCCAGCAGCTTGGGGGCGGGTGCTGAAGCTTTCTTT. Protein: CASSLGAGAEAFF.

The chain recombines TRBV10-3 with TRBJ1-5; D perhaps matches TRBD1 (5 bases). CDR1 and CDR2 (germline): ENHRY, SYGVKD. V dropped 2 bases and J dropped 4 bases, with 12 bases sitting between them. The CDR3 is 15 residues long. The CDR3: CAISESAGGNQPQHF. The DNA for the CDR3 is TGTGCCATCAGTGAGAGCGCCGGGGGTAATCAGCCCCAGCATTTT.

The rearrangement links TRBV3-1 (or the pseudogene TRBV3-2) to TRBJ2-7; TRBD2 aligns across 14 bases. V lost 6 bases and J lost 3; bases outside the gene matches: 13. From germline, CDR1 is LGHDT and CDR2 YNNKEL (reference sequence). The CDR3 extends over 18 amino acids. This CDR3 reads CASRGPRLAGGVHYEQYV. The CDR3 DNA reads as TGTGCCAGCAGGGGCCCCCGACTAGCGGGAGGGGTGCACTACGAGCAGTACGTC.

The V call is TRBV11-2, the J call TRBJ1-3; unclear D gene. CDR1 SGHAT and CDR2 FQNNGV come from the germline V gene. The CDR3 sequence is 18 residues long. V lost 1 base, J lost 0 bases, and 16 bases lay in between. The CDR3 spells CASSLAGPGGYSGNTIYF. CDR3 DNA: TGTGCCAGCAGCTTAGCGGGTCCTGGCGGATACTCTGGAAACACCATATATTTT.

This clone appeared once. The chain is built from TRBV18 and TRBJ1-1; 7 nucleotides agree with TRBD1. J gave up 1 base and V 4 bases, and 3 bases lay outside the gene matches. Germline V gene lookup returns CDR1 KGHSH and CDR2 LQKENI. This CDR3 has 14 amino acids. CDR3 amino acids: CASSRGTANTEAFF. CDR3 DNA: TGTGCCAGCTCACGCGGGACAGCGAACACTGAAGCTTTCTTT.

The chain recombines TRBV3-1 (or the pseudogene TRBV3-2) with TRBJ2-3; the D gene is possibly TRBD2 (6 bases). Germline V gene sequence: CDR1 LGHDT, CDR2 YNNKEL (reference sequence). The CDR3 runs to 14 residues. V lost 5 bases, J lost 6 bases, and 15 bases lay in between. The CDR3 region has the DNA TGTGCCAGCAGCGGAGGGCCCAGGAGGGATACGCAGTATTTT. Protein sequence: CASSGGPRRDTQYF.

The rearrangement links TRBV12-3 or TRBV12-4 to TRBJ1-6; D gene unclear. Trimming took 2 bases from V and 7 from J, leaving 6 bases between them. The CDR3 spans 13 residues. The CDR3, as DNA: TGTGCCAGCAGTTTACGGGAAAATTCACCCCTCCACTTT. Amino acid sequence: CASSLRENSPLHF.

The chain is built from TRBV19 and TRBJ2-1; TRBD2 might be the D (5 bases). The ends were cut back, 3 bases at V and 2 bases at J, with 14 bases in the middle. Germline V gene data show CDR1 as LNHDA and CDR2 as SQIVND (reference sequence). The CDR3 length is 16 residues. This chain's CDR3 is CASSILGRVTYNEQFF. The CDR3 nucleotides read TGTGCCAGTAGTATTTTGGGGAGAGTAACCTACAATGAGCAGTTCTTC.